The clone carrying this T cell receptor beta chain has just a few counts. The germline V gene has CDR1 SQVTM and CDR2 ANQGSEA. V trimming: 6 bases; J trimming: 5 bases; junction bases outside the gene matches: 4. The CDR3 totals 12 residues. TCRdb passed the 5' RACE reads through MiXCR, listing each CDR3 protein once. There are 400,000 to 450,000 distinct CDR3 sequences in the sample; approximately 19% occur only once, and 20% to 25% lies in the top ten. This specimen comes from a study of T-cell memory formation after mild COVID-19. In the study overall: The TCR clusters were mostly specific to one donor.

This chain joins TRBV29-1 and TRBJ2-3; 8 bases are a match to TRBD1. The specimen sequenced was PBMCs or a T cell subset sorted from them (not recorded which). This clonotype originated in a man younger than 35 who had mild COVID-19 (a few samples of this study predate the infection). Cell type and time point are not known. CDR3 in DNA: TGCAGCGTCGACAGGGGCGGAGATACGCAGTATTTT. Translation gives CSVDRGGDTQYF.